A selection of T cell receptor beta chains follows, all from one sample in a study of control samples from healthy donors and cancer patients. Clones were read by immunoSEQ multiplex PCR, and TCRdb kept only the in-frame ones, dropping some. The profile shows around 22,000 clones, about 85% of them singletons. What was sequenced was PBMCs. The receptors stem from a man aged 55 to 70 with head and neck cancer. Both conserved end residues are part of each CDR3. The order of the fields is D gene, J gene, V gene, clone size, CDR3 DNA, CDR3 protein. The D gene is left open where the match is weak. Clone size is not always given. Where it is, it says once, few, many or a class for expanded clones.

d_call: -
j_call: TRBJ2-7
v_call: TRBV9
clone_size: once
cdr3_nt: TGTGCCAGCAGCACCGGGACACTTTACGAGCAGTACTTC
cdr3_aa: CASSTGTLYEQYF

d_call: -
j_call: TRBJ1-1
v_call: TRBV7-8
clone_size: -
cdr3_nt: TGTGCCAGCAGCTTACACATAGGGGAAGCTTTCTTT
cdr3_aa: CASSLHIGEAFF

d_call: -
j_call: TRBJ2-3
v_call: TRBV5-6
clone_size: -
cdr3_nt: TGTGCCAGCAGCTTGAGAGGGGACATCCTTGTTGGCACAGATACGCAGTATTTT
cdr3_aa: CASSLRGDILVGTDTQYF

d_call: -
j_call: TRBJ2-7
v_call: TRBV28
clone_size: -
cdr3_nt: TGTGCCAGCAGTTTTAGGACGCCTAAGGACGAGCAGTACTTC
cdr3_aa: CASSFRTPKDEQYF

d_call: TRBD2
j_call: TRBJ2-5
v_call: TRBV9
clone_size: -
cdr3_nt: TGTGCCAGCAGCGTAGCCGCGGGAGCGGAGACCCAGTACTTC
cdr3_aa: CASSVAAGAETQYF

d_call: -
j_call: TRBJ2-2
v_call: TRBV29-1
clone_size: -
cdr3_nt: TGCAGCGTTGATTTGGGGACGGGGATCTACACCGGGGAGCTGTTTTTT
cdr3_aa: CSVDLGTGIYTGELFF

d_call: TRBD1
j_call: TRBJ1-1
v_call: TRBV5-1
clone_size: few
cdr3_nt: TGCGCCAGCAGCCCCCGGACAGGGCAGGGAACTGAAGCTTTCTTT
cdr3_aa: CASSPRTGQGTEAFF

d_call: -
j_call: TRBJ2-2
v_call: TRBV6-5
clone_size: -
cdr3_nt: TGTGCCAGCAGGGGATGGGCCGGGGAGCTGTTTTTT
cdr3_aa: CASRGWAGELFF

d_call: -
j_call: TRBJ1-5
v_call: TRBV21-1
clone_size: -
cdr3_nt: TGTGCCAGCAGCCCAAAGGGGCTCACCGGTAATCAGCCCCAGCATTTT
cdr3_aa: CASSPKGLTGNQPQHF

d_call: TRBD1
j_call: TRBJ1-1
v_call: TRBV19
clone_size: -
cdr3_nt: TGTGCCAGTAGTATGGGACAGTACACTGAAGCTTTCTTT
cdr3_aa: CASSMGQYTEAFF

d_call: -
j_call: TRBJ2-2
v_call: TRBV6-5
clone_size: once
cdr3_nt: TGTGCCAGCAGTTCCGGGACCAGAGCGACCGGGGAGCTGTTTTTT
cdr3_aa: CASSSGTRATGELFF

d_call: TRBD1
j_call: TRBJ2-7
v_call: TRBV7-3
clone_size: -
cdr3_nt: TGTGCCAGCAGCGTTACAGGGGGCAACCACGAGCAGTACTTC
cdr3_aa: CASSVTGGNHEQYF

d_call: -
j_call: TRBJ2-5
v_call: TRBV7-3
clone_size: -
cdr3_nt: TGTGCCAGCAGCTTAACCCTCCAAGAGACCCAGTACTTC
cdr3_aa: CASSLTLQETQYF

d_call: -
j_call: TRBJ1-4
v_call: TRBV5-1
clone_size: -
cdr3_nt: TGCGCCAGCAGCCCGTCTGGCACTGCAACTAATGAAAAACTGTTTTTT
cdr3_aa: CASSPSGTATNEKLFF

d_call: -
j_call: TRBJ2-3
v_call: TRBV2
clone_size: -
cdr3_nt: TGTGCCAGCCAAAGGTTCGGGGGTGTAGCAGATACGCAGTATTTT
cdr3_aa: CASQRFGGVADTQYF

d_call: -
j_call: TRBJ2-1
v_call: TRBV9
clone_size: -
cdr3_nt: TGTGCCAGCAGCGCGGCCTCGGCGACGTACAATGAGCAGTTCTTC
cdr3_aa: CASSAASATYNEQFF

d_call: -
j_call: TRBJ2-5
v_call: TRBV9
clone_size: -
cdr3_nt: TGTGCCAGCAGCCCCAGTACACTCCAAGAGGCCCAGTACTTC
cdr3_aa: CASSPSTLQEAQYF

d_call: -
j_call: TRBJ1-5
v_call: TRBV2
clone_size: -
cdr3_nt: TGTGCCAGCAGTTTCGACTCGACACGGGTGAACAATCAGCCCCAGCATTTT
cdr3_aa: CASSFDSTRVNNQPQHF

d_call: -
j_call: TRBJ2-7
v_call: TRBV6-1
clone_size: -
cdr3_nt: TGTGCCAGCAGTGACATCAGGACGGACTACGAGCAGTACTTC
cdr3_aa: CASSDIRTDYEQYF

d_call: -
j_call: TRBJ1-2
v_call: TRBV11-2
clone_size: -
cdr3_nt: TGTGCCAGCAGCCCGGACAGCAGTTATGGCTACACCTTC
cdr3_aa: CASSPDSSYGYTF

d_call: -
j_call: TRBJ1-2
v_call: TRBV28
clone_size: -
cdr3_nt: TGTGCCAGCAGTTACAGGGAAGGTAACTATGGCTACACCTTC
cdr3_aa: CASSYREGNYGYTF

d_call: TRBD2
j_call: TRBJ2-1
v_call: TRBV19
clone_size: -
cdr3_nt: TGTGCCAGTAGCAGGGACTATCTAGGCAATGAGCAGTTCTTC
cdr3_aa: CASSRDYLGNEQFF